This T cell receptor beta chain was retrieved from a study of radiotherapy plus CTLA-4 blockade in lung cancer. Study findings and constraints: Strongest reported response predictors: early blood clone changes and post-radiation interferon-beta.

Trimming stripped 0 bases from V and 3 bases from J, with 16 bases between. This CDR3 is built from 17 residues. Germline V gene data show CDR1 as LGHNA and CDR2 as YSLEER. Worth noting for this clone: Its antigen remains unknown.

Clones were sequenced by immunoSEQ multiplex PCR, and TCRdb holds only the in-frame ones, with some missing. The repertoire includes roughly 50,000 clones, approximately 84% of them detected once, and 4% to 5% sits in the top ten. The sequence derives from a human donor with non-small cell lung cancer whose response to radiotherapy plus ipilimumab could not be evaluated. The chain employs TRBV4-3 and TRBJ2-3; a possible D gene is TRBD1 (6 bases). The source material was peripheral blood, sampled from a patient treated with radiotherapy plus ipilimumab. CDR3 sequence reads: CASSQDMAQGRTDTQYF. DNA of the CDR3: TGCGCCAGCAGCCAAGATATGGCGCAGGGGAGAACAGATACGCAGTATTTT.